This record concerns one TCR beta chain sequence. Antigen specificity is unknown. The sample originates from a study of T cell responses to AZD1222 COVID-19 vaccine. The germline V and J ends were trimmed by 6 bases and 8 bases, with 13 bases remaining between them. The CDR3 sequence is 12 residues long. CDR1 and CDR2 from the germline V gene are LGHNT and FRNRAP. Study results and limitations: The study found vaccine-associated CD4 TCRs spanning spike, dominant at 160-218 and 743-854. Clonal diversity was possibly underestimated; the donors were predominantly white British and more often female.

Sequencing used immunoSEQ multiplex PCR; TCRdb keeps in-frame clones, though not all of them. Of about 84,000 clones listed, 87% were seen once; the top ten hold roughly 1.6%. The rearrangement uses TRBV12-5 and TRBJ1-1, with unresolved D. This TCR derives from an adult in good health. Sample: peripheral blood, taken on day 0 of AZD1222 vaccination. The CDR3, as DNA: TGTGCTAGTGGCGGCCGCGAGCCCGAAGCTTTCTTT. This encodes CASGGREPEAFF.